This TCR beta chain was recovered during a study of somatic mutations in cytotoxic T cells in rheumatoid arthritis. Whole-study findings and limits: It was found that CD8+ T-cell clonality in rheumatoid arthritis patients did not differ significantly from that in age-matched healthy controls. Per patient, the largest CD8+ clone was found to exceed 20% of CD8+ cells in about an eighth of the roughly 65 cases.

Trimming removed 5 bases from V and 0 bases from J, with 7 bases in between. CDR1 and CDR2 (germline): LNHDA, SQIVND (reference sequence). The CDR3 covers 13 residues. Blood donors with median age around 50 years (range about 21-70), about 60% female, served as healthy controls. Purity of the CD4+ and CD8+ cells, isolated by positive magnetic bead selection, was checked by flow cytometry. Regarding this clone: The antigen is undetermined.

Sequenced by immunoSEQ multiplex PCR; TCRdb stores in-frame clones only, minus some. The table lists 18,000 or so clones, approximately 74% of them singletons. The sample was CD8+ T cells sorted from blood. The clonotype originates from a man aged 55 to 70 in good health. The chain combines TRBV19 with TRBJ1-1; D not certain. DNA for the CDR3: TGTGCCAGTAGTCCCGGAGTGAACACTGAAGCTTTCTTT. Translating it yields CASSPGVNTEAFF.